These T cell receptor beta chains were read from a single sample in a study of a mutant IDH1 vaccine in newly diagnosed glioma. Profiled with immunoSEQ multiplex PCR; TCRdb holds only in-frame clones, not every one. The sample shows under 65,000 clones, roughly 80% of them seen only once. Sequenced here: PBMCs, sampled from a glioma patient treated with radiotherapy, temozolomide or both. The receptor set was obtained from a woman aged 40 to 50 with glioma. Each CDR3 is given with its conserved first and last residue. D genes are given only for firm matches.

V: TRBV21-1; J: TRBJ1-1; D: .; CDR3: CASSKWRQPMNTEAFF
V: TRBV18; J: TRBJ1-1; D: TRBD1; CDR3: CASSPPGQRNTEAFF
V: TRBV5-8; J: TRBJ1-5; D: .; CDR3: CASSPGTGAYQPQHF
V: TRBV10-3; J: TRBJ2-3; D: .; CDR3: CAISDGGADTQYF
V: TRBV5-1; J: TRBJ2-5; D: TRBD2; CDR3: CASSLEAGGQETQYF
V: TRBV5-1; J: TRBJ1-5; D: .; CDR3: CASSPTGIYQPQHF
V: TRBV30; J: TRBJ1-1; D: .; CDR3: CAWSQVGGTEAFF
V: TRBV6-6; J: TRBJ1-1; D: TRBD1; CDR3: CASSYQGASDTEAFF
V: TRBV5-6; J: TRBJ1-6; D: .; CDR3: CASRAGRANYNSPLHF
V: TRBV5-1; J: TRBJ2-4; D: TRBD2; CDR3: CASSLTAGGLNIQYF
V: TRBV5-1; J: TRBJ1-1; D: .; CDR3: CASSLGGADTEAFF
V: TRBV27; J: TRBJ1-1; D: .; CDR3: CASSLGRNTEAFF
V: TRBV7-9; J: TRBJ2-3; D: TRBD2; CDR3: CASSSGGDTQYF
V: TRBV29-1; J: TRBJ2-2; D: .; CDR3: CSVSGTAGELFF
V: TRBV30; J: TRBJ2-7; D: .; CDR3: CAWTRSYEQYF
V: TRBV30; J: TRBJ1-5; D: .; CDR3: CAWSDTASRGQPQHF
V: TRBV6-1; J: TRBJ2-2; D: .; CDR3: CASSEAIWESDTGELFF
V: TRBV14; J: TRBJ2-1; D: TRBD2; CDR3: CASSPGRRSYNEQFF
V: TRBV7-2; J: TRBJ1-1; D: .; CDR3: CASSFEANTEAFF
V: TRBV7-3; J: TRBJ1-1; D: .; CDR3: CASSPGLLGTEAFF
V: TRBV5-4; J: TRBJ1-3; D: TRBD1; CDR3: CASSQGQGTGNTIYF
V: TRBV19; J: TRBJ2-7; D: .; CDR3: CASSHGTPNYEQYF
V: TRBV10-3; J: TRBJ2-7; D: .; CDR3: CAISESRGIEQYF
V: TRBV15; J: TRBJ2-2; D: TRBD2; CDR3: CATSRASSGAGGPGGELFF
V: TRBV7-8; J: TRBJ1-1; D: .; CDR3: CASSLLMNTEAFF
V: TRBV7-9; J: TRBJ2-3; D: .; CDR3: CASSFYFDRSTDTQYF
V: TRBV6-1; J: TRBJ1-2; D: .; CDR3: CASSERGTHAGYTF